Below, 30 T cell receptor beta chains from the same sample are listed, as sequenced in a study of T-cell reconstitution after alpha-beta-depleted transplantation in children. Molecular barcoding with unique molecular identifiers was used for the TCRbeta library. One entry per CDR3 protein, called by TCRdb with MiXCR from the PCR reads. The table includes around 200,000 distinct CDR3 sequences, 8% to 10% detected once. Specimen: PBMCs from the stem cell graft donor, collected from the stem cell graft. Receptors were obtained from a human donor who donated a stem cell graft to a child with acute lymphoblastic leukemia.

V usage is TRBV4-2 and J usage is TRBJ1-4, with a weak D call TRBD1 (6 bases). Trimming shortened V by 4 bases and J by 6 bases, and 15 bases separated the two germline ends. There are 15 residues in the CDR3. The germline V gene has CDR1 LGHNA and CDR2 YNFKEQ. Here the CDR3 reads CASSPAGQWDEKLFF. CDR3 DNA sequence: TGTGCCAGCAGCCCAGCGGGACAATGGGATGAAAAACTGTTTTTT.

This clonotype was recorded a few times. V usage is TRBV5-1 and J usage is TRBJ1-2; maybe TRBD1 (6 bases). Trimming stripped 4 bases from V and 3 bases from J, with 22 bases between. The CDR3 has 17 residues. CDR1 and CDR2 from the germline V gene are SGHRS and YFSETQ. The CDR3 bases are TGCGCCAGCAGCCCCGGGGGGCAGGGCAGAGGGGACTATGGCTACACCTTC. Its protein product is CASSPGGQGRGDYGYTF. Full variable domain (remainder filled in from reference TRBV5-1 and TRBJ1-2): KAGVTQTPRYLIKTRGQQVTLSCSPISGHRSVSWYQQTPGQGLQFLFEYFSETQRNKGNFPGRFSGRQFSNSRSEMNVSTLELGDSALYLCASSPGGQGRGDYGYTFGSGTRLTVV.

The chain links TRBV5-6 to TRBJ1-2; 8 bases are a match to TRBD1. Germline lookup yields CDR1 SGHDT and CDR2 YYEEEE. This CDR3 region has 21 residues. Germline trimming cut 3 bases from V and 3 bases from J; bases unmatched to any gene: 25. In DNA, the CDR3 is TGTGCCAGCAGCTCGGACAGGGATGACCAGGAAAAATGGCTCTTGGACTATGGCTACACCTTC. Residues: CASSSDRDDQEKWLLDYGYTF.

This clonotype has more than one count but fewer than ten. The rearrangement links TRBV2 to TRBJ2-1; 14 nucleotides agree with TRBD2. Per germline, CDR1 SNHLY and CDR2 FYNNEI. The CDR3 extends over 15 amino acids. The V segment lost 4 bases and the J segment 7 bases; nucleotides outside the gene matches: 3. The CDR3 region is CASSGLAGGRNEQFF. DNA for the CDR3: TGTGCCAGCAGTGGACTAGCGGGGGGGCGGAATGAGCAGTTCTTC.

This clonotype was counted many times. The V call is TRBV6-1, the J call TRBJ2-2, with D maybe TRBD1 (5 bases). Germline CDR1 reads MNHNS; CDR2 reads SASEGT. Between the trimmed V and J ends, which lost 2 bases and 5 bases, there was a span of 12 bases. The CDR3 totals 15 residues. The CDR3 DNA sequence: TGTGCCAGCAGTGAACCAGGGCATATTACCGGGGAGCTGTTTTTT. Residues: CASSEPGHITGELFF.

This clonotype was picked up a small number of times. CDR3 region: CASSQSQGRFNEQFF. The CDR3 DNA reads TGTGCCAGCAGCCAATCGCAGGGGAGGTTCAATGAGCAGTTCTTC. V gene TRBV3-1 combines with J gene TRBJ2-1; D may correspond to TRBD1 or TRBD2 (6 bases each). Between the trimmed V and J ends, which lost 2 bases and 6 bases, there was a span of 14 bases. The CDR3 covers 15 residues. Looked up from germline, CDR1 is LGHDT and CDR2 is YNNKEL (reference sequence).

This clonotype was observed many times. The V gene is TRBV4-3, the J gene TRBJ1-2; D uncertain. Germline CDR1 reads LGHNA; CDR2 reads YSLEER. V lost 1 base, J lost 2 bases, and 8 bases lay in between. The CDR3 length is 14 residues. CDR3 in DNA: TGCGCCAGCAGCCAAGTTCCAGAAAACTATGGCTACACCTTC. This sequence encodes CASSQVPENYGYTF.

In this sample, this clonotype turned up a few times. The chain links TRBV10-3 to TRBJ2-3, with 9 bases matching TRBD2. Unmatched junction bases numbered 5, after V lost 3 bases and J lost 4 bases. The germline gives CDR1 ENHRY, CDR2 SYGVKD. This CDR3 contains 15 residues. CDR3 in DNA: TGTGCCATCAGTGAAGGCGGGGGGGCAGCAGATACGCAGTATTTT. Translating it yields CAISEGGGAADTQYF.

This clonotype was recorded a few times. CDR3 amino acids: CASSSPGITEAFF. CDR3 nucleotides: TGTGCCAGCAGCTCACCAGGCATCACTGAAGCTTTCTTT. This chain joins TRBV7-8 and TRBJ1-1; D unresolved. Trimming stripped 4 bases from V and 4 bases from J, with 10 bases between. The CDR3 length is 13 residues. Germline V gene data show CDR1 as SGHVS and CDR2 as FQNEAQ.

This clonotype showed up just a few times. The CDR3 DNA reads as TGCGCCAGCAGTTTCCAGGGGGCAATGGAGTCGCAGTTCTTC. Translating it yields CASSFQGAMESQFF. The rearrangement links TRBV10-1 to TRBJ2-1; 8 nucleotides line up with TRBD1. Per germline, CDR1 WNHNN and CDR2 SYGVQD (reference sequence). The length of the CDR3 is 14 residues. V shed 5 bases, J shed 12 bases, and the junction held 12 bases outside the gene matches.

CDR3 residues: CATSSVGGPYGYTF. The CDR3 DNA follows: TGTGCCACCAGCAGCGTCGGGGGCCCCTATGGCTACACCTTC. The rearrangement joins TRBV15 to TRBJ1-2; maybe TRBD1 (6 bases). From germline, CDR1 is LNHNV and CDR2 YYDKDF (reference sequence). The V end lost 3 bases, the J end lost 4 bases, and 12 bases lay between the germline ends. The CDR3 is 14 residues long.

The chain has TRBV9 and TRBJ2-3; D tentatively fits TRBD1 or TRBD2 (6 bases each). Trimming left V 4 bases short and J 0 bases short, with 21 bases between. Germline CDR1 reads SGDLS; CDR2 reads YYNGEE. The CDR3 is made up of 18 amino acids. CDR3 protein: CASSLRRGDSASTDTQYF. CDR3 nucleotides: TGTGCCAGCAGCCTCCGGAGGGGGGACTCAGCTAGCACAGATACGCAGTATTTT.

This clonotype was seen many times. The junction does not match germline at one end; this may be a read error. This rearrangement joins TRBV3-1 to TRBJ2-2, with 8 positions matching TRBD1. Germline values: CDR1 LGHDT, CDR2 YNNKEL (reference sequence). The CDR3 is 16 residues long. This CDR3 is CASSQARDRYTGELFF. The CDR3 coding sequence is TGTGCCAGCAGTCAAGCCAGGGACAGGTACACCGGGGAGCTGTTTTTT.

This clonotype was picked up many times. This rearrangement joins TRBV4-1 to TRBJ1-1; a possible D gene is TRBD1 (6 bases). The CDR3 length is 15 residues. Trimming took 5 bases from V and 6 from J, leaving 19 bases between them. Germline assignment: CDR1 MGHRA and CDR2 YSYEKL. The CDR3 reads CASSKEGGYWAEAFF. The CDR3, as DNA: TGCGCCAGCAGCAAGGAGGGGGGGTACTGGGCTGAAGCTTTCTTT.

V usage is TRBV7-2 and J usage is TRBJ1-4, with 9 bases that match TRBD1. Germline lookup yields CDR1 SGHTA and CDR2 FQGNSA. The CDR3 consists of 17 residues. Trimming took 2 bases from V and 1 from J; bases not matched to a gene: 5. The CDR3 spells CASSLRGTGRTNEKLFF. CDR3 DNA: TGTGCCAGCAGCTTAAGGGGGACAGGGAGAACTAATGAAAAACTGTTTTTT.

At least ten counts were recorded for this clonotype. The genes are TRBV5-1 and TRBJ1-5; D is uncertain. Germline V CDR1 and CDR2: SGHRS, YFSETQ. V was shortened by 0 bases and J by 1 base, with 8 bases between the two germline ends. The CDR3 consists of 15 residues. The CDR3 nucleotides read TGCGCCAGCAGCTTGGGTTCACGGAGCAATCAGCCCCAGCATTTT. This translates into CASSLGSRSNQPQHF. The complete variable domain, with remaining parts taken from reference TRBV5-1 and TRBJ1-5, reads KAGVTQTPRYLIKTRGQQVTLSCSPISGHRSVSWYQQTPGQGLQFLFEYFSETQRNKGNFPGRFSGRQFSNSRSEMNVSTLELGDSALYLCASSLGSRSNQPQHFGDGTRLSIL.

At least ten counts were recorded for this clonotype. The CDR3 is CSVDRGYQETQYF. Written as DNA, the CDR3 is TGCAGCGTTGATCGGGGTTACCAAGAGACCCAGTACTTC. The chain links TRBV29-1 to TRBJ2-5; perhaps TRBD2 as D (5 bases). The CDR3 has 13 amino acids. CDR1 and CDR2 from the germline V gene are SQVTM and ANQGSEA. The V and J ends lost 3 bases and 0 bases respectively, with 8 bases between them.

This clonotype occurred many times. The J gene is TRBJ1-1, the V gene TRBV7-9; 7 bases are shared with TRBD1. CDR3 length: 14 amino acids. V dropped 4 bases and J dropped 1; count of bases not matched to a gene: 3. Germline-derived CDR1 and CDR2 are SEHNR and FQNEAQ (reference sequence). CDR3 loop: CASSYHRGNTEAFF. Here the CDR3 DNA reads TGTGCCAGCAGCTACCACAGGGGGAACACTGAAGCTTTCTTT.

This clonotype showed up just a few times. V is TRBV5-1 and J is TRBJ2-2, with TRBD2 as a possible D gene (6 bases). The CDR3 consists of 16 residues. V was trimmed by 5 bases and J by 3 bases, leaving 17 bases between them. The V gene's germline CDR1 is SGHRS and CDR2 YFSETQ. The CDR3 loop reads CASSPDGGLDTGELFF. The CDR3 region has the DNA TGCGCCAGCAGTCCTGACGGGGGTCTTGACACCGGGGAGCTGTTTTTT. Supplemented by reference TRBV5-1 and TRBJ2-2, the full variable domain reads KAGVTQTPRYLIKTRGQQVTLSCSPISGHRSVSWYQQTPGQGLQFLFEYFSETQRNKGNFPGRFSGRQFSNSRSEMNVSTLELGDSALYLCASSPDGGLDTGELFFGEGSRLTVL.

This clonotype came up many times. The chain is built from TRBV10-3 and TRBJ2-3; TRBD1 matches 8 bases. This CDR3 is 17 amino acids long. Germline values: CDR1 ENHRY, CDR2 SYGVKD. J gave up 3 bases and V 4 bases, and 12 bases lay outside the gene matches. CDR3 protein: CAISGAQGAESTDTQYF. The DNA of the CDR3 is TGTGCCATCAGTGGGGCCCAGGGGGCGGAATCGACAGATACGCAGTATTTT.

Only a few counts were recorded for this clonotype. The genes are TRBV29-1 and TRBJ2-7; D possibly corresponds to TRBD1 (6 bases). Germline V gives CDR1 SQVTM, CDR2 ANQGSEA. The CDR3 has 15 residues. Trimming stripped 3 bases from V and 0 bases from J, with 15 bases between. The CDR3 coding sequence is TGCAGCGTTGAGTTGGGGGCCCTCAGCTCCTACGAGCAGTACTTC. The encoded protein is CSVELGALSSYEQYF.

The sample holds many counts of this clonotype. The J gene is TRBJ2-7, the V gene TRBV4-3; D remains unclear. This CDR3 is 15 amino acids long. Trimming cost V 4 bases and J 0 bases, with 13 bases left between them. Germline loops: CDR1 LGHNA, CDR2 YSLEER. CDR3 coding DNA: TGCGCCAGCAGCCTCGGGCCTACCGGCTCCTACGAGCAGTACTTC. Residues: CASSLGPTGSYEQYF.

This clonotype showed up many times. The gene calls are TRBV15 and TRBJ1-4, with TRBD1 identical over 7 bases. The CDR3 extends over 17 amino acids. The germline V gene encodes CDR1 LNHNV and CDR2 YYDKDF (reference sequence). V lost 4 bases to trimming and J lost 0 bases; unmatched junction nucleotides: 8. CDR3 sequence reads: CATSKDRSLTTNEKLFF. Written as DNA, the CDR3 is TGTGCCACCAGCAAGGACAGGTCCCTTACAACTAATGAAAAACTGTTTTTT.

This clonotype was recorded many times. The genes are TRBV5-6 and TRBJ2-3; 8 bases match TRBD1. The CDR3 covers 14 residues. Germline values: CDR1 SGHDT, CDR2 YYEEEE. The ends lost 1 base at V and 2 bases at J; junction bases unmatched: 0. CDR3 bases: TGTGCCAGCAGCTTGCAGGGGGCCACAGATACGCAGTATTTT. Its protein is CASSLQGATDTQYF. Using reference TRBV5-6 and TRBJ2-3 for the parts outside the CDR3, the full variable domain is DAGVTQSPTHLIKTRGQQVTLRCSPKSGHDTVSWYQQALGQGPQFIFQYYEEEERQRGNFPDRFSGHQFPNYSSELNVNALLLGDSALYLCASSLQGATDTQYFGPGTRLTVL.

This chain connects TRBV7-9 to TRBJ2-2; 9 bases map to TRBD1. The CDR3 is 17 residues long. V was clipped by 4 bases and J by 4 bases; unmatched bases: 10. Germline V gene lookup returns CDR1 SEHNR and CDR2 FQNEAQ (reference sequence). CDR3: CASSSPPGQGSTGELFF. The CDR3 coding sequence is TGTGCCAGCAGCTCGCCTCCGGGACAGGGTTCCACCGGGGAGCTGTTTTTT.

This clonotype was seen many times. The chain employs TRBV5-1 and TRBJ2-1, with D hard to call. V lost 2 bases and J 3 bases, leaving 9 bases between the germline ends. The length of the CDR3 is 14 residues. Germline V gene data show CDR1 as SGHRS and CDR2 as YFSETQ. The CDR3 coding sequence is TGCGCCAGCAGCTTTACCGGCGGCTACAATGAGCAGTTCTTC. Its protein product is CASSFTGGYNEQFF.

In its sample, this clonotype was seen many times. The chain carries TRBV18 and TRBJ2-2; D unresolved. This CDR3 contains 13 residues. Germline values: CDR1 KGHSH, CDR2 LQKENI. The germline V and J ends were trimmed by 5 bases and 3 bases, with 7 bases remaining between them. The CDR3 DNA reads as TGTGCCAGCTCAGTTTCGGACACCGGGGAGCTGTTTTTT. Translating gives CASSVSDTGELFF.

This clonotype was found a few times. The V and J genes are TRBV11-3 and TRBJ2-3, with D unresolved. The V and J ends lost 0 bases and 4 bases respectively, with 5 bases between them. This CDR3 contains 13 residues. Germline V gives CDR1 SGHNT, CDR2 YENEEA. In DNA form, the CDR3 reads TGTGCCAGCAGCTTAGATGAAGCAGATACGCAGTATTTT. Encoded protein: CASSLDEADTQYF.

The rearrangement joins TRBV5-1 to TRBJ1-1, with D uncertain. CDR1 and CDR2 (germline): SGHRS, YFSETQ. V dropped 0 bases and J dropped 11 bases, with 2 bases sitting between them. The CDR3 length is 9 residues. CDR3 region: CASSLGAFF. CDR3 nucleotide sequence: TGCGCCAGCAGCTTGGGGGCTTTCTTT.

There are a few counts of this clonotype. V and J are TRBV9 and TRBJ2-1, with 12 bases lining up with TRBD2. CDR1 is SGDLS and CDR2 is YYNGEE in the germline V gene. V gave up 4 bases and J gave up 10 bases; unmatched junction bases: 9. The CDR3 spans 15 residues. The CDR3 reads CASSPLLAGGGEQFF. The CDR3 DNA follows: TGTGCCAGCAGCCCCCTACTAGCGGGGGGTGGCGAGCAGTTCTTC.